A single sample gave rise to the 3 T cell receptor beta chains below, sequenced in a study of CD8 T cells in ankylosing spondylitis. Overall study results and limits: Ankylosing spondylitis blood appeared to carry a characteristic TCR beta motif of roughly eight highly homologous variants.

TCRdb analysed the 5' RACE reads with MiXCR anew, one entry per CDR3 protein. The sample has about 200,000 distinct CDR3 sequences; 5.5% to 7.5% are singletons. These receptors have no identified antigens. Sequencing used blood, either unsorted or a sorted T cell fraction (not recorded which). These receptors originate from a male donor with ankylosing spondylitis.

This clonotype came up a few times. V and J are TRBV5-1 and TRBJ1-1; TRBD1 agrees at 7 bases. The CDR3 contains 17 residues. Looked up from germline, CDR1 is SGHRS and CDR2 is YFSETQ. Unmatched junction bases numbered 12, after V lost 1 base and J lost 3 bases. CDR3 sequence reads: CASSLNPPDRHYTEAFF. The CDR3 DNA sequence: TGCGCCAGCAGCTTGAACCCTCCGGACAGGCACTACACTGAAGCTTTCTTT.

The CDR3 DNA sequence: TGTGCCAGCTCAGTAAGGGACCGGCGGGCCATGAACACTGAAGCTTTCTTT. This gives the protein CASSVRDRRAMNTEAFF. J is TRBJ1-1 and V is TRBV18; D possibly corresponds to TRBD1 (5 bases). V was shortened by 5 bases and J by 0 bases, with 19 bases between the two germline ends. CDR1 and CDR2 (germline): KGHSH, LQKENI. This CDR3 region has 17 residues.

The chain has TRBV4-1 and TRBJ2-1; 7 nucleotides agree with TRBD2. There are 16 residues in the CDR3. The V and J ends lost 4 bases and 0 bases, in that order; junction bases with no gene match: 6. Per the germline V gene, CDR1 is MGHRA and CDR2 is YSYEKL. The CDR3 here is CASSPSGISSYNEQFF. The CDR3 nucleotides are TGCGCCAGCAGCCCGAGCGGGATAAGCTCCTACAATGAGCAGTTCTTC.